This T cell receptor (beta chain) was profiled in a study of blood T cells in healthy people across ages. Study-wide results and limits: Estimated diversity that came from one million T cells was considered an underestimate.

Per sample, no less than 5 micrograms of total RNA were extracted. A second PCR, run for roughly 7 to 11 cycles, used a sample-barcoded 5' primer plus a J-beta primer mix. TCRdb re-called the 5' RACE reads with MiXCR, one entry per CDR3 protein. The sample lists 600,000 to 850,000 distinct CDR3 sequences, more than 40% occurring once. V was clipped by 8 bases and J by 2 bases; unmatched bases: 7. The germline gives CDR1 MNHEY, CDR2 SMNVEV (reference sequence). This CDR3 comprises 17 residues. Comments on this clonotype: Its antigen is unknown.

The V call is TRBV27, the J call TRBJ2-6; 12 bases agree with TRBD2. The sequence was obtained from a woman aged 60 to 75 in good health. The source material was blood. Here the CDR3 DNA reads TGTGCCAGCTCACTAGCGGGAGGACCTACTGGGGCCAACGTCCTGACTTTC. It codes for CASSLAGGPTGANVLTF.